Included here is one TCR beta chain sequence, with context. Generated by immunoSEQ multiplex PCR, the TCRdb table keeps only in-frame clones and is missing some. The sample lists under 15,000 clones; around 77% were seen once. Both intraepithelial and lamina propria lymphocytes were released by processing graft tissue. This sample is part of a study of graft-versus-host responses after intestinal transplantation. Germline V gene sequence: CDR1 LNHDA, CDR2 SQIVND (reference sequence). This CDR3 spans 16 amino acids. J was trimmed by 7 bases and V by 6 bases; bases with no gene match: 12. This receptor was obtained from a human patient who received an intestinal transplant, so some T cells may come from the graft donor. The rearrangement links TRBV19 to TRBJ1-5, with 10 positions matching TRBD1. Sample: ileum tissue, taken about four weeks after intestinal transplant. In DNA form, the CDR3 reads TGTGCCAGTAGAAACCCTAGGGGACAGGGGAACCAGCCCCAGCATTTT. Its translation: CASRNPRGQGNQPQHF. The full variable domain, in which reference TRBV19 and TRBJ1-5 provide the parts outside the CDR3, is DGGITQSPKYLFRKEGQNVTLSCEQNLNHDAMYWYRQDPGQGLRLIYYSQIVNDFQKGDIAEGYSVSREKKESFPLTVTSAQKNPTAFYLCASRNPRGQGNQPQHFGDGTRLSIL.